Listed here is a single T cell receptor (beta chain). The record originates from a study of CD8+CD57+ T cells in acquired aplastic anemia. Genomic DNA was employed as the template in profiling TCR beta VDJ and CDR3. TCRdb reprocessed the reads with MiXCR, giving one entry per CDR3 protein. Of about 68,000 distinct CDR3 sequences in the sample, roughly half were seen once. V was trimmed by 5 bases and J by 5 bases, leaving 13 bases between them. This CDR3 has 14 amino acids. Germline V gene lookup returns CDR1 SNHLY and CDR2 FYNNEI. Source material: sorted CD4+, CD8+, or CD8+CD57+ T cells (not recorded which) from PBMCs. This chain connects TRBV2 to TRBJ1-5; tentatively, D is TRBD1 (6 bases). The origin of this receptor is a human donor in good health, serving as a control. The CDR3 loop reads CASSPVTGHQPQHF. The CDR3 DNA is TGTGCCAGCAGTCCCGTTACAGGGCATCAGCCCCAGCATTTT.